Listed below are T cell receptor beta chains from one sample, sequenced in a study of Ad26.COV2.S vaccination and SARS-CoV-2 variants. The table came from immunoSEQ multiplex PCR; TCRdb's copy has only in-frame clones and leaves some out. The sample consists of approximately 400,000 clones, more than 75% of them appearing once. The sample here was peripheral blood, taken in a trial of Ad26.COV2.S vaccine versus placebo. These TCRs come from a person between 18 and 60 years old who received the Ad26.COV2.S COVID-19 vaccine or a placebo. Both conserved end residues are part of each CDR3. The D gene is left open where the match is weak. The size of a clone is reported for some rows only, either as once, few or many, or as a class for expanded clones.

V	J	D	size	CDR3	DNA
TRBV3-1/TRBV3-2	TRBJ2-1	TRBD2	.	CASSQDTTSGSHNEQFF	TGTGCCAGCAGCCAAGACACCACTAGCGGGAGTCACAATGAGCAGTTCTTC
TRBV9	TRBJ2-3	TRBD2	.	CASSVGASGGTDTQYF	TGTGCCAGCAGCGTAGGTGCTAGCGGGGGCACAGATACGCAGTATTTT
TRBV6-5	TRBJ1-2	.	.	CASSPGLIQNYGYTF	TGTGCCAGCAGCCCGGGACTTATCCAGAACTATGGCTACACCTTC
TRBV29-1	TRBJ2-1	.	.	CSVEERARFF	TGCAGCGTTGAAGAGAGAGCCCGGTTCTTC
TRBV5-5	TRBJ2-1	.	.	CASSLLARSYNEQFF	TGTGCCAGCAGCTTGTTGGCCCGCTCCTACAATGAGCAGTTCTTC
TRBV20-1	TRBJ2-3	.	.	CSAPRADTQYF	TGCAGTGCTCCTCGAGCAGATACGCAGTATTTT
TRBV6-6	TRBJ1-1	.	.	CASSGRGTEAFF	TGTGCCAGCAGCGGCAGGGGTACTGAAGCTTTCTTT
TRBV11-2	TRBJ2-1	.	few	CASTLDLRGAHNEQFF	TGTGCCAGCACCCTTGACCTAAGGGGGGCCCACAATGAGCAGTTCTTC
TRBV7-9	TRBJ2-4	.	.	CASSLIGGSVNIQYF	TGTGCCAGCAGCTTAATTGGAGGAAGTGTAAACATTCAGTACTTC
TRBV4-3	TRBJ2-1	TRBD2	once	CASSQHPGLAGDEQFF	TGCGCCAGCAGCCAACACCCGGGACTAGCGGGCGATGAGCAGTTCTTC
TRBV27	TRBJ2-7	.	.	CASSLGQGVDEQYF	TGTGCCAGCAGTTTAGGGCAGGGAGTTGACGAGCAGTACTTC
TRBV5-1	TRBJ2-5	.	.	CASSLNPGNQETQYF	TGCGCCAGCAGCTTGAATCCGGGAAACCAAGAGACCCAGTACTTC
TRBV6-6	TRBJ1-1	.	.	CASSYDTEAFF	TGTGCCAGCAGTTACGATACTGAAGCTTTCTTT
TRBV7-2	TRBJ2-5	TRBD2	.	CASSSRGGEETQYF	TGTGCCAGCAGCTCCCGGGGGGGCGAAGAGACCCAGTACTTC
TRBV7-9	TRBJ1-6	.	once	CASSSKEGTRNSPLHF	TGTGCCAGCAGCTCCAAGGAAGGGACGAGAAATTCACCCCTCCACTTT
TRBV28	TRBJ2-1	.	few	CAAQGSYNEQFF	TGTGCCGCCCAAGGCTCCTACAATGAGCAGTTCTTC
TRBV15	TRBJ2-7	TRBD2	.	CATSSTSGGRYEQYF	TGTGCCACCAGCAGCACTAGCGGGGGCAGATACGAGCAGTACTTC
TRBV28	TRBJ2-7	TRBD1	.	CASSRDRGAYEQYF	TGTGCCAGCAGTAGGGACAGGGGGGCCTACGAGCAGTACTTC
TRBV25-1	TRBJ1-1	.	once	CASSVLDRNTEAFF	TGTGCCAGCAGTGTACTGGACAGGAACACTGAAGCTTTCTTT
TRBV7-2	TRBJ1-2	TRBD1	once	CASSFRDRSYGYTF	TGTGCCAGCAGCTTCCGGGACAGGAGCTATGGCTACACCTTC
TRBV6-5	TRBJ2-2	TRBD1	.	CASGAGGSGKLFF	TGTGCCAGCGGGGCAGGGGGCTCCGGGAAGCTGTTTTTT
TRBV2	TRBJ1-6	.	.	CASSLRDDGNSPLHF	TGTGCCAGCAGTCTCAGGGACGACGGCAATTCACCCCTCCACTTT
TRBV7-2	TRBJ2-3	.	.	CASSLAYGDTQYF	TGTGCCAGCAGCTTAGCGTATGGGGATACGCAGTATTTT
TRBV19	TRBJ2-2	TRBD1	.	CASRPQGMSTGELFF	TGTGCCAGTAGACCACAGGGGATGAGTACCGGGGAGCTGTTTTTT
TRBV25-1	TRBJ2-7	TRBD1	.	CASSELTGREQYF	TGTGCCAGCAGTGAGTTGACAGGGAGAGAGCAGTACTTC
TRBV5-6	TRBJ2-7	.	.	CASSLTRGSRSSYEQYF	TGTGCCAGCAGCTTAACCCGGGGGTCTCGGAGCTCCTACGAGCAGTACTTC
TRBV6-5	TRBJ1-2	.	once	CASTQGFYGYTF	TGTGCCAGCACCCAGGGTTTCTATGGCTACACCTTC
TRBV28	TRBJ2-1	TRBD2	.	CASSPRTSGRNEQFF	TGTGCCAGCAGCCCCCGGACTAGCGGGAGGAATGAGCAGTTCTTC
TRBV29-1	TRBJ2-1	.	.	CSEKTGEGEQFF	TGCAGCGAAAAAACAGGGGAGGGTGAGCAGTTCTTC
TRBV30	TRBJ1-2	.	.	CAQSRWSGYTF	TGTGCCCAAAGTAGGTGGAGTGGCTACACCTTC
TRBV5-1	TRBJ1-5	.	.	CASSSQGDQPQHF	TGCGCCAGCAGTTCTCAGGGTGATCAGCCCCAGCATTTT
TRBV7-8	TRBJ2-7	.	.	CASSLSYEQYF	TGTGCCAGCAGCCTCTCCTACGAGCAGTACTTC
TRBV12-3/TRBV12-4	TRBJ1-6	.	few	CASSPDSRKALHF	TGTGCCAGCAGCCCCGATTCTCGTAAGGCCCTCCACTTT
TRBV5-5	TRBJ2-1	TRBD2	.	CASIIGPTSGSLYEQFF	TGTGCCAGCATCATAGGGCCGACTAGCGGGAGCCTCTATGAGCAGTTCTTC